These T cell receptor beta chains were read from a single sample in a study of CD4 T cells in relation to SARS-CoV-2 and coronaviruses. Profiled with immunoSEQ multiplex PCR; TCRdb holds only in-frame clones, not every one. The profile shows about 19,000 clones, approximately 80% of them singletons. The antigens of these receptors remain unknown. Sequences were obtained from CD4+ T cells from PBMCs, cultured in vitro. The receptors here all came from a human donor in good health. CDR3s include the opening cysteine and the closing phenylalanine or tryptophan. The D gene is left open where the match is weak. Expanded clones are given a class, and other clones once, few, many or no size at all.

V	D	J	size	DNA	CDR3
TRBV24-1	NA	TRBJ2-7	NA	TGTGCCACCAGTGAAGGAGGGTTGGAGGAGCAGTACTTC	CATSEGGLEEQYF
TRBV19	NA	TRBJ1-6	NA	TGTGCCAGTAGTATAACCAGGGAGAGCTCACCCCTCCACTTT	CASSITRESSPLHF
TRBV4-1	NA	TRBJ1-6	NA	TGCGCCAGCAGCTTTAGGGAGGAGCGAATCTCAAATTCACCCCTCCACTTT	CASSFREERISNSPLHF
TRBV2	NA	TRBJ1-6	NA	TGTGCCAGCAGTGAAGTCAAGAGATCCGGCTCACCCCTCCACTTT	CASSEVKRSGSPLHF
TRBV27	TRBD2	TRBJ2-7	NA	TGTGCCAGCAGTTCCGGGCTAGCGGGCTACGAGCAGTACTTC	CASSSGLAGYEQYF
TRBV4-1	NA	TRBJ1-1	NA	TGCGCCAGCAGCCACCCGAGCACTGAAGCTTTCTTT	CASSHPSTEAFF
TRBV12-5	TRBD2	TRBJ2-7	NA	TGTGCTAGTGGTTTGGTACGGACTAGCGGGAAGTACGAGCAGTACTTC	CASGLVRTSGKYEQYF
TRBV12-3/TRBV12-4	TRBD1	TRBJ2-5	NA	TGTGCCAGCAGCGGGACAGGGGAGACCCAGTACTTC	CASSGTGETQYF
TRBV6-2/TRBV6-3	NA	TRBJ1-6	NA	TGTGCCAGCAGTATGGATTATAATTCACCCCTCCACTTT	CASSMDYNSPLHF
TRBV5-1	TRBD2	TRBJ2-2	NA	TGCGCCAGCAGCTATACCGGGACTAGCGGGATTTTGAACACCGGGGAGCTGTTTTTT	CASSYTGTSGILNTGELFF
TRBV28	NA	TRBJ1-5	NA	TGTGCCAGCAGTTTCTGGGGGGACGGTAGCAATCAGCCCCAGCATTTT	CASSFWGDGSNQPQHF
TRBV4-2	TRBD2	TRBJ2-7	NA	TGTGCCAGCAGCCAAGCCTCTAGCGGGAGGGCCGACGAGCAGTACTTC	CASSQASSGRADEQYF
TRBV5-1	NA	TRBJ2-7	NA	TGCGCCAGCAGCTTGGGAGGGGACGAGCAGTACTTC	CASSLGGDEQYF
TRBV3-1/TRBV3-2	NA	TRBJ2-1	NA	TGTGCCAGCAGCCAAGAAAATGAGCAGTTCTTC	CASSQENEQFF
TRBV5-1	TRBD2	TRBJ2-3	NA	TGCGCCAGCTCTTCTGGGACTAGCGCTACAGATACGCAGTATTTT	CASSSGTSATDTQYF
TRBV11-3	TRBD2	TRBJ2-3	NA	TGTGCCAGCAGCTCTAGCGGAGGCACAGATACGCAGTATTTT	CASSSSGGTDTQYF
TRBV6-5	TRBD2	TRBJ2-1	NA	TGTGCCAGCAGAAGACTAGCGGGGTACAATGAGCAGTTCTTC	CASRRLAGYNEQFF
TRBV5-1	TRBD2	TRBJ2-7	NA	TGCGCCAGCAGCGCACTAGCGGGAGGGCCTCACGAGCAGTACTTC	CASSALAGGPHEQYF
TRBV19	NA	TRBJ1-4	NA	TGTGCCAGTAAATTCGGGGCCACTAATGAAAAACTGTTTTTT	CASKFGATNEKLFF
TRBV19	TRBD2	TRBJ2-2	few	TGTGCCAGTAGTACTACGTGGTTGGCGGGAGGTTCAAGCACCGGGGAGCTGTTTTTT	CASSTTWLAGGSSTGELFF
TRBV5-1	NA	TRBJ1-1	NA	TGCGCCAGCAGCTTGGATTCAACAGGAACTGAAGCTTTCTTT	CASSLDSTGTEAFF
TRBV18	TRBD2	TRBJ2-3	NA	TGTGCCAGCTCACCGCGGGGGGAGGGTCCAGATACGCAGTATTTT	CASSPRGEGPDTQYF
TRBV2	TRBD1	TRBJ2-5	once	TGTGCCAGCAGGACGGGACAGCGCTGGGAGACCCAGTACTTC	CASRTGQRWETQYF
TRBV19	NA	TRBJ1-1	NA	TGTGCCAGTAGCCTATTCACATCTCTAGGAGGGTTGGCTTTCTTT	CASSLFTSLGGLAFF
TRBV5-1	NA	TRBJ2-1	NA	TGCGCCAGCAGCTTGACCCCGGCAGTCTCCTACAATGAGCAGTTCTTC	CASSLTPAVSYNEQFF
TRBV28	NA	TRBJ1-4	NA	TGTGCCAGCAGTTCGGGATCAACTAATGAAAAACTGTTTTTT	CASSSGSTNEKLFF
TRBV5-6	NA	TRBJ2-5	NA	TGTGCCAGCAGCTTGGCCAGTCTAGGGACCCAGTACTTC	CASSLASLGTQYF
TRBV24-1	TRBD2	TRBJ2-1	once	TGTGCCACCAGTGGAACCCTAGCGGGAGTATCGGTAGGGCAGTTCTTC	CATSGTLAGVSVGQFF
TRBV27	NA	TRBJ2-2	medium-sized	TGTGCCAGCAGTACCCCCGGGGACTGGGCGGGCACCGGGGAGCTGTTTTTT	CASSTPGDWAGTGELFF
TRBV11-3	TRBD1	TRBJ2-5	few	TGTGCCAGCAGCTTGGGGACAGGGAAGACCCAGTACTTC	CASSLGTGKTQYF
TRBV3-1/TRBV3-2	NA	TRBJ1-4	once	TGTGCCAGCAGCTCTAATGAAAAACTGTTTTTT	CASSSNEKLFF
TRBV5-1	NA	TRBJ1-1	NA	TGCGCCAGCTATGTCGGGACCCAGAACACTGAAGCTTTCTTT	CASYVGTQNTEAFF
TRBV27	NA	TRBJ2-3	NA	TGTGCCAGCAGTTTATCGGAAGATACGCAGTATTTT	CASSLSEDTQYF
TRBV6-5	NA	TRBJ1-5	NA	TGTGCCAGCAGGGCAGGGGAGGGCAATCAGCCCCAGCATTTT	CASRAGEGNQPQHF
TRBV4-1	TRBD2	TRBJ2-1	NA	TGCGCCAGCAGCCAAGGAGGCGGGAGCTTATACAATGAGCAGTTCTTC	CASSQGGGSLYNEQFF
TRBV7-9	TRBD2	TRBJ2-6	NA	TGTGCCAGCGGCCTAGCGGCGCTCTCTGGGGCCAACGTCCTGACTTTC	CASGLAALSGANVLTF
TRBV2	NA	TRBJ2-2	NA	TGTGCCAGCAGAGTGGGTAGCGGGAACACCGGGGAGCTGTTTTTT	CASRVGSGNTGELFF
TRBV30	TRBD1	TRBJ1-6	few	TGTGCCTGGAAGTACAGGGGAGGGGATAATTCACCCCTCCACTTT	CAWKYRGGDNSPLHF
TRBV23-1	TRBD2	TRBJ2-2	once	TGCGCCAGCAGTCGCGGGACTAGCGGGAGGGGGACCGGGGAGCTGTTTTTT	CASSRGTSGRGTGELFF
TRBV20-1	TRBD2	TRBJ2-3	NA	TGCAGTGCTAGTCTAGCGGGGGTCACAGATACGCAGTATTTT	CSASLAGVTDTQYF
TRBV3-1/TRBV3-2	NA	TRBJ2-3	once	TGTGCCAGCAGCCAAGGGGTCCAGCGGACAACCACAGATACGCAGTATTTT	CASSQGVQRTTTDTQYF
TRBV28	NA	TRBJ1-5	NA	TGTGCCAGCAGTTTACCCGGGATTAGCAATCAGCCCCAGCATTTT	CASSLPGISNQPQHF
TRBV6-5	NA	TRBJ1-2	NA	TGTGCCTGCCGAGAGTTGGGCTATGGCTACACCTTC	CACRELGYGYTF
TRBV28	NA	TRBJ2-5	NA	TGTGCCAGCAGCGGACACGAGACCCAGTACTTC	CASSGHETQYF
TRBV7-2	TRBD1	TRBJ1-5	once	TGTGCCAGCAGCTTAGGTCAGGGGGCGAATCAGCCCCAGCATTTT	CASSLGQGANQPQHF
TRBV30	NA	TRBJ2-7	NA	TGTGCCTGGAGTGTCGGGGGGCTCTCCTACGAGCAGTACTTC	CAWSVGGLSYEQYF
TRBV27	TRBD2	TRBJ2-1	NA	TGTGCCAGCAGTTTAGGCACTAGCGGGTACGACAATGAGCAGTTCTTC	CASSLGTSGYDNEQFF
TRBV11-1	NA	TRBJ2-1	NA	TGTGCCAGCAGCTTAGAAGCGCGCAGGTCCTACAATGAGCAGTTCTTC	CASSLEARRSYNEQFF
TRBV19	TRBD1	TRBJ1-1	once	TGTGCCAGTAGTACGGACAGGGCTTACACTGAAGCTTTCTTT	CASSTDRAYTEAFF
TRBV5-1	TRBD1	TRBJ1-2	once	TGCGCCAGCAGTCCTCGCGGGACAGTTTACAACTATGGCTACACCTTC	CASSPRGTVYNYGYTF
TRBV9	NA	TRBJ1-2	NA	TGTGCCAGCAGCGGAGGGACAAAGACTAACTATGGCTACACCTTC	CASSGGTKTNYGYTF
TRBV21-1	NA	TRBJ2-1	NA	TGCCTACCGAAGCGGGAGGGCCCCTACAATGAGCAGTTCTTC	CLPKREGPYNEQFF
TRBV6-6	NA	TRBJ2-7	NA	TGTGCCAGCGGACGACCGGGACAAAGGTACGAGCAGTACTTC	CASGRPGQRYEQYF
TRBV24-1	TRBD2	TRBJ2-3	NA	TGTGCCACCAGTGAACGGACTAGCGGGAGCACAGATACGCAGTATTTT	CATSERTSGSTDTQYF
TRBV6-5	NA	TRBJ1-1	NA	TGTGCCAGCAGTTACCTACAGGGGAACACTGAAGCTTTCTTT	CASSYLQGNTEAFF